A selection of T cell receptor beta chains follows, all from one sample in a study of CD8 T cells in ankylosing spondylitis. MiXCR, applied by TCRdb to the 5' RACE reads, yields one record per CDR3 protein. The table lists approximately 100,000 distinct CDR3 sequences, nearly 25% of them singletons. The sample taken for sequencing was synovial fluid, either unsorted or a sorted T cell fraction (not recorded which). The receptors stem from a male donor with ankylosing spondylitis. Both conserved end residues are part of each CDR3. Fields, in order: J gene, clone size, D gene, V gene, CDR3 length, CDR3 protein, CDR3 DNA. A D gene is named only where the DNA matches it firmly. Clone size is given for some rows only: seen once, a few or many times, or a class if the clone is expanded.

>TRBJ2-1|NA|NA|TRBV7-9|11
CASSFPANMFF
TGTGCCAGCAGCTTTCCAGCCAATATGTTCTTC
>TRBJ2-1|medium-sized|NA|TRBV9|16
CASSVELAESYNEQFF
TGTGCCAGCAGCGTAGAACTAGCCGAGTCCTACAATGAGCAGTTCTTC
>TRBJ1-1|few|TRBD1|TRBV7-8|15
CASSSWTGMNTEAFF
TGTGCCAGCAGCTCGTGGACAGGGATGAACACTGAAGCTTTCTTT
>TRBJ1-2|NA|NA|TRBV3-1|15
CASSHLAGRSYGYTF
TGTGCCAGCAGCCACTTAGCGGGGCGCAGCTATGGCTACACCTTC
>TRBJ2-2|few|TRBD2|TRBV10-3|14
CAAQQRERSGELFF
TGTGCCGCCCAACAGCGGGAGCGATCCGGGGAGCTGTTTTTT
>TRBJ2-5|many|TRBD2|TRBV13|16
CASSLGLAGNQETQYF
TGTGCCAGCAGCTTAGGCCTAGCGGGAAATCAAGAGACCCAGTACTTC
>TRBJ1-4|many|TRBD1|TRBV29-1|16
CSVESHGQGTNEKLFF
TGCAGCGTTGAATCGCACGGACAGGGGACTAATGAAAAACTGTTTTTT
>TRBJ1-1|many|NA|TRBV15|15
CATSRDLGGYTEAFF
TGTGCCACCAGCAGAGATCTTGGGGGATACACTGAAGCTTTCTTT
>TRBJ2-5|NA|NA|TRBV14|12
CASSQQRETQYF
TGTGCCAGCAGCCAACAACGGGAGACCCAGTACTTC
>TRBJ2-1|few|NA|TRBV7-7|13
CASSLDNNNEQFF
TGTGCCAGCAGCTTAGACAACAACAATGAGCAGTTCTTC
>TRBJ1-5|NA|NA|TRBV5-1|13
CASSLGTGQPQHF
TGCGCCAGCAGCTTGGGTACGGGACAGCCCCAGCATTTT
>TRBJ2-3|NA|TRBD2|TRBV11-2|19
CASSLDPKRAGRAGDTQYF
TGTGCCAGCAGCCTCGACCCTAAGAGGGCCGGGAGGGCCGGAGATACGCAGTATTTT
>TRBJ2-5|many|NA|TRBV3-1|14
CASSQAPSQETQYF
TGTGCCAGCAGCCAAGCACCGAGTCAGGAGACCCAGTACTTC
>TRBJ2-3|NA|TRBD2|TRBV25-1|17
CASSEFNPGLVTDTQYF
TGTGCCAGCAGTGAATTCAATCCGGGACTAGTAACAGATACGCAGTATTTT
>TRBJ1-1|NA|NA|TRBV28|12
CATARLSREAFF
TGTGCCACCGCCCGGCTTTCTCGAGAAGCTTTCTTT
>TRBJ1-4|NA|NA|TRBV12-3/TRBV12-4|15
CASSPTRSANEKLFF
TGTGCCAGCAGCCCGACCCGATCGGCTAATGAAAAACTGTTTTTT
>TRBJ2-1|NA|NA|TRBV20-1|13
CSARDFGVNEQFF
TGCAGTGCTAGAGACTTCGGGGTTAATGAGCAGTTCTTC
>TRBJ2-1|NA|NA|TRBV9|12
CASSPIAREQFF
TGTGCCAGCAGCCCCATAGCACGTGAGCAGTTCTTC
>TRBJ2-3|NA|NA|TRBV11-3|16
CASSSGSSQRPDTQYF
TGTGCCAGCAGCTCCGGATCATCGCAAAGGCCAGATACGCAGTATTTT
>TRBJ2-5|NA|NA|TRBV5-8|13
CASSLAGGVTQYF
TGTGCCAGCAGCTTGGCCGGAGGGGTGACCCAGTACTTC
>TRBJ1-2|once|NA|TRBV29-1|12
CSVERRGYGYTF
TGCAGCGTTGAAAGGAGGGGCTATGGCTACACCTTC
>TRBJ1-1|few|TRBD1|TRBV20-1|13
CSASGTGSTEAFF
TGCAGTGCTAGCGGGACAGGGAGCACTGAAGCTTTCTTT
>TRBJ2-2|NA|NA|TRBV7-2|15
CASSYDRLYTGELFF
TGTGCCAGCAGCTATGACAGGTTATACACCGGGGAGCTGTTTTTT
>TRBJ2-5|NA|TRBD1|TRBV10-3|12
CATGQGDKTQYF
TGTGCCACCGGACAGGGAGACAAGACCCAGTACTTC
>TRBJ2-7|few|NA|TRBV20-1|13
CSASSRISYEQYF
TGCAGTGCTAGTTCCAGGATCTCCTACGAGCAGTACTTC
>TRBJ1-2|few|TRBD1|TRBV12-3/TRBV12-4|13
CASRTGGAGGYTF
TGTGCCAGCAGAACAGGGGGCGCGGGAGGCTACACCTTC
>TRBJ2-3|many|NA|TRBV24-1|14
CATSGTVGSDTQYF
TGTGCCACCAGCGGGACGGTTGGATCAGATACGCAGTATTTT
>TRBJ2-3|once|NA|TRBV7-7|14
CASSLGTPPDTQYF
TGTGCCAGCAGCTTGGGGACACCCCCAGATACGCAGTATTTT
>TRBJ2-5|many|NA|TRBV5-1|13
CASSLKGQETQYF
TGCGCCAGCAGCCTCAAAGGTCAAGAGACCCAGTACTTC
>TRBJ1-5|NA|NA|TRBV9|14
CASSVGPLGQPQHF
TGTGCCAGCAGCGTAGGACCTTTGGGTCAGCCCCAGCATTTT
>TRBJ2-3|NA|NA|TRBV18|12
CASSPTTDTQYF
TGTGCCAGCTCACCAACGACAGATACGCAGTATTTT
>TRBJ1-1|NA|NA|TRBV2|12
CASKRSGTEAFF
TGTGCCAGCAAGCGTTCAGGCACTGAAGCTTTCTTT
>TRBJ2-3|many|TRBD1|TRBV28|15
CASGLTGGVTDTQYF
TGTGCCAGCGGCCTGACAGGGGGAGTCACAGATACGCAGTATTTT
>TRBJ2-1|few|NA|TRBV24-1|14
CATSGRSLYNEQFF
TGTGCCACCAGTGGCAGGAGCCTCTACAATGAGCAGTTCTTC
>TRBJ2-5|NA|NA|TRBV5-1|15
CASSLVDIREETQYF
TGCGCCAGCAGCTTGGTGGATATCCGGGAGGAGACCCAGTACTTC
>TRBJ2-7|NA|TRBD1|TRBV5-5|15
CASSFEQGGTYEQYF
TGTGCCAGCAGCTTTGAACAGGGGGGAACCTACGAGCAGTACTTC
>TRBJ2-1|few|NA|TRBV7-8|16
CASSLVGRLSYNEQFF
TGTGCCAGCAGCTTAGTAGGCCGCCTCTCCTACAATGAGCAGTTCTTC
>TRBJ2-3|NA|TRBD2|TRBV5-5|18
CASSLATDVGTITDTQYF
TGTGCCAGCAGCCTCGCCACGGACGTCGGGACTATCACAGATACGCAGTATTTT
>TRBJ2-1|few|NA|TRBV20-1|14
CSARDRWEMDEQFF
TGCAGTGCTAGAGATCGGTGGGAGATGGATGAGCAGTTCTTC
>TRBJ2-1|many|NA|TRBV7-2|12
CASSLDYNEQFF
TGCGCCAGCAGCTTGGATTACAATGAGCAGTTCTTC
>TRBJ1-1|NA|NA|TRBV6-1|13
CASVVTLDTEAFF
TGTGCCAGCGTAGTGACACTTGACACTGAAGCTTTCTTT
>TRBJ1-1|NA|NA|TRBV6-2/TRBV6-3|13
CASNVQGYTEAFF
TGTGCCAGCAACGTACAGGGTTACACTGAAGCTTTCTTT
>TRBJ2-2|few|NA|TRBV5-6|15
CASSLSHKDTGELFF
TGTGCCAGCAGCTTGTCTCATAAGGACACCGGGGAGCTGTTTTTT